The 15 T cell receptor beta chains below come from one sample, sequenced in a study of cytomegalovirus exposure and HLA in healthy donors. A multiplex PCR was run with 60 Vbeta primers and 13 Jbeta primers. TCRdb keeps only in-frame clones here, not all; method: immunoSEQ multiplex PCR. The sample yields roughly 150,000 clones, about 68% seen once. Sequenced material: PBMCs. The receptor source for this set is a man younger than 35 in good health and CMV-seronegative.

The V and J genes are TRBV5-6 and TRBJ2-7; the D is unclear. Germline CDR1 SGHDT, CDR2 YYEEEE. V was trimmed by 1 base and J by 5 bases, leaving 7 bases between them. The CDR3 has 12 residues. This chain's CDR3 is CASSLWRHEQYF. The CDR3 region has the DNA TGTGCCAGCAGCTTGTGGCGGCACGAGCAGTACTTC.

The chain has TRBV18 and TRBJ2-1; 9 bases are a match to TRBD1. The CDR3 spans 15 residues. Unmatched junction bases numbered 10, after V lost 5 bases and J lost 8 bases. The germline V gene has CDR1 KGHSH and CDR2 LQKENI. Written as DNA, the CDR3 is TGTGCCAGCTCAGGGGCAACAGGGGGCAAGGATGAGCAGTTCTTC. Amino acids: CASSGATGGKDEQFF.

In nucleotides, the CDR3 is TGTGCCAGCAGCGGACTACAGGGGGCGGAAGGCTACACCTTC. Protein product: CASSGLQGAEGYTF. The genes are TRBV9 and TRBJ1-2, with 9 nucleotides matching TRBD1. The V gene end was trimmed by 3 bases and the J gene end by 8 bases; junction bases not matched to a gene: 8. The length of the CDR3 is 14 residues. In germline, CDR1 is SGDLS, CDR2 YYNGEE.

The chain has TRBV5-8 and TRBJ2-3; D is ambiguous. This CDR3 is built from 12 residues. The germline gives CDR1 SGHTS, CDR2 YDEGEE. Trimming took off 5 bases at V and 5 bases at J, with 9 bases between the two ends. The CDR3 region has the DNA TGTGCCAGCAGTGCTGAGTTAGATACGCAGTATTTT. Amino acid sequence: CASSAELDTQYF.

The V gene is TRBV4-1, the J gene TRBJ1-2; D call uncertain. CDR1 MGHRA and CDR2 YSYEKL come from the germline V gene. The CDR3 spans 16 residues. V lost 0 bases and J lost 5, with 16 bases in between. The CDR3 DNA reads TGCGCCAGCAGCCAAGACCGGGAAGAGGGTTTTTATGGCTACACCTTC. It specifies CASSQDREEGFYGYTF.

The rearrangement joins TRBV5-6 to TRBJ2-2; perhaps TRBD2 as D (6 bases). The CDR3 sequence is 16 residues long. Between the trimmed V and J ends, which lost 4 bases and 3 bases, there was a span of 16 bases. Looked up from germline, CDR1 is SGHDT and CDR2 is YYEEEE. This chain's CDR3 is CASSRLGRRDTGELFF. DNA of the CDR3: TGTGCCAGCAGCCGACTAGGGAGGCGTGACACCGGGGAGCTGTTTTTT.

The V gene is TRBV6-6, the J gene TRBJ2-5; a possible D gene is TRBD2 (6 bases). CDR1 and CDR2 from the germline V gene are MNHNY and SVGAGI (reference sequence). V dropped 0 bases and J dropped 4 bases, with 15 bases sitting between them. This CDR3 is built from 16 residues. As DNA, the CDR3 is TGTGCCAGCAGTTACTCGGGGACGCAGGGAGGAGAGACCCAGTACTTC. It encodes CASSYSGTQGGETQYF.

The chain has TRBV29-1 and TRBJ2-1, with D perhaps TRBD1 (5 bases). Trimming took off 2 bases at V and 7 bases at J, with 15 bases between the two ends. This CDR3 is built from 14 residues. The germline V gene has CDR1 SQVTM and CDR2 ANQGSEA. The chain's CDR3 is CSVELVGKGNEQFF. Here the CDR3 DNA reads TGCAGCGTTGAACTGGTGGGCAAGGGGAATGAGCAGTTCTTC.

CDR3 in DNA: TGTGCTAGTGGTTTGGGACAGGGTGATTTGGAGACCCAGTACTTC. Its protein product is CASGLGQGDLETQYF. This chain links TRBV12-5 with TRBJ2-5; 7 positions agree with TRBD1. V lost 1 base and J lost 5; bases outside the gene matches: 7. Germline CDR1 and CDR2: LGHNT and FRNRAP. There are 15 residues in the CDR3.

The chain recombines TRBV14 with TRBJ1-3, with 7 positions matching TRBD1. The CDR3 extends over 15 amino acids. Germline CDR1 reads SGHDN; CDR2 reads FVKESK. The J segment lost 2 bases and the V segment lost 7 bases, leaving 8 bases of the junction unmatched. In nucleotides, the CDR3 is TGTGCCAGCAACGTACAGGGGAGAGCTGGAAACACCATATATTTT. Translated, it gives CASNVQGRAGNTIYF.

The chain carries TRBV5-5 and TRBJ2-7; 7 bases match TRBD2. Germline assignment: CDR1 SGHKS and CDR2 YYEKEE (reference sequence). Germline trimming cut 2 bases from V and 3 bases from J; bases unmatched to any gene: 14. The CDR3 is 17 residues long. In DNA, the CDR3 is TGTGCCAGCAGCTTCCTGGGGGTGCCTAGCGGTTTCTACGAGCAGTACTTC. This codes for CASSFLGVPSGFYEQYF.

This clone was picked up a small number of times. The genes are TRBV27 and TRBJ1-2, with D possibly TRBD1 on 5 matching bases. In germline, CDR1 is MNHEY, CDR2 SMNVEV (reference sequence). This CDR3 spans 13 amino acids. V lost 3 bases, J lost 6 bases, and 11 bases lay in between. CDR3 nucleotides: TGTGCCAGCAGTTTCCAGACGGGGGATGGCTACACCTTC. Translation gives CASSFQTGDGYTF.

The chain uses TRBV5-1 and TRBJ2-7, with TRBD1 matching 7 bases. The germline V gene has CDR1 SGHRS and CDR2 YFSETQ. The CDR3 consists of 15 residues. V gave up 0 bases and J gave up 0 bases; unmatched junction bases: 3. As DNA, the CDR3 is TGCGCCAGCAGCTTGGAAGGGGGCTACTCCTACGAGCAGTACTTC. It is translated as CASSLEGGYSYEQYF.

The CDR3 DNA is TGTGCCAGCAGCGTCCGCAGCGGGAGGCTTTCAGATACGCAGTATTTT. Translated, it gives CASSVRSGRLSDTQYF. The rearrangement joins TRBV5-4 to TRBJ2-3, with TRBD2 matching 9 bases. The CDR3 is made up of 16 amino acids. Trimming removed 4 bases from V and 4 bases from J; junction bases left unmatched: 10. Germline V gene lookup returns CDR1 SGHNT and CDR2 YYREEE (reference sequence). Drawing the rest from reference TRBV5-4 and TRBJ2-3, the complete variable domain is ETGVTQSPTHLIKTRGQQVTLRCSSQSGHNTVSWYQQALGQGPQFIFQYYREEENGRGNFPPRFSGLQFPNYSSELNVNALELDDSALYLCASSVRSGRLSDTQYFGPGTRLTVL.

The V gene is TRBV30, the J gene TRBJ1-2; tentative D call: TRBD1 (5 bases). This CDR3 has 12 amino acids. Germline V gives CDR1 GTSNPN, CDR2 SVGIG (reference sequence). Trimming stripped 5 bases from V and 4 bases from J, with 11 bases between. In nucleotides, the CDR3 is TGTGCCTGGCAGGGTGGCAGCTATGGCTACACCTTC. Encoded protein: CAWQGGSYGYTF.